This T cell receptor (beta chain) was obtained from a study of blood T cell repertoires in COVID-19. The CDR3 contains 11 residues. V dropped 4 bases and J dropped 12 bases, with 10 bases sitting between them. CDR1 SNHLY and CDR2 FYNNEI come from the germline V gene. Only in-frame clones appear in the TCRdb table, and some are missing; sequencing was by immunoSEQ multiplex PCR. The table shows under 300,000 clones, with about 88% occurring only once. The chain links TRBV2 to TRBJ2-1, with D unresolved. The receptor's source is a man aged 18 to 29 with active or convalescent COVID-19. Sequencing was performed on peripheral blood. The CDR3 is CASSVVPGQFF. CDR3 bases: TGTGCCAGCAGTGTGGTCCCCGGGCAGTTCTTC.